Listed below are T cell receptor beta chains from one sample, sequenced in a study of CD8 T cells in Susac syndrome. TCRdb re-analysed the immunoSEQ multiplex PCR reads in MiXCR, keeping a single row per CDR3 protein. The table includes more than 150,000 distinct CDR3 sequences, just under 95% detected once. Input material: CD8+ T cells from PBMCs. Receptors originate from a human donor with multiple sclerosis. CDR3s include the opening cysteine and the closing phenylalanine or tryptophan. The D gene is left open where the match is weak. Size values are once, few and many counts, or a class for expanded clones, and some rows have none.

J: TRBJ2-5
V: TRBV5-1
size: once
D: .
CDR3: CASRGSAETQYF
DNA: TGCGCCAGCAGGGGTAGCGCGGAGACCCAGTACTTC

J: TRBJ2-3
V: TRBV19
size: few
D: .
CDR3: CASRGFTDTQYF
DNA: TGTGCCAGTCGAGGCTTCACAGATACGCAGTATTTT

J: TRBJ2-1
V: TRBV3-1
size: .
D: .
CDR3: CASSLNKWLRNEQFF
DNA: TGTGCCAGCAGCCTAAACAAGTGGCTTAGGAATGAGCAGTTCTTC

J: TRBJ2-1
V: TRBV9
size: .
D: TRBD2
CDR3: CASSPGGPREQFF
DNA: TGTGCCAGCAGCCCGGGGGGACCTCGGGAGCAGTTCTTC

J: TRBJ2-2
V: TRBV20-1
size: .
D: TRBD1
CDR3: CSARTRFRDRGPTLNTGELFF
DNA: TGCAGTGCTAGAACTAGGTTCCGGGACAGGGGTCCAACTCTGAACACCGGGGAGCTGTTTTTT

J: TRBJ2-1
V: TRBV5-1
size: .
D: TRBD1
CDR3: CASSLGPGQGAVEQFF
DNA: TGCGCCAGCAGCTTGGGGCCCGGACAGGGGGCGGTTGAGCAGTTCTTC

J: TRBJ1-2
V: TRBV20-1
size: .
D: .
CDR3: CSASGQNYGYTF
DNA: TGCAGTGCTAGTGGTCAGAACTATGGCTACACCTTC

J: TRBJ2-7
V: TRBV9
size: .
D: .
CDR3: CASSVAGDLGYEQYF
DNA: TGTGCCAGCAGCGTAGCAGGGGACCTCGGCTACGAGCAGTACTTC

J: TRBJ2-7
V: TRBV5-6
size: .
D: .
CDR3: CASSLDRDYSYEQYF
DNA: TGTGCCAGCAGCTTGGATAGAGACTATTCCTACGAGCAGTACTTC

J: TRBJ2-7
V: TRBV30
size: .
D: .
CDR3: CAWGETDIYEQYF
DNA: TGTGCCTGGGGGGAGACGGACATCTACGAGCAGTACTTC

J: TRBJ1-6
V: TRBV15
size: .
D: .
CDR3: CATSTRTDSPLHF
DNA: TGTGCCACCAGCACACGGACCGATTCACCCCTCCACTTT

J: TRBJ1-2
V: TRBV27
size: .
D: .
CDR3: CAIWGANYGYTF
DNA: TGTGCCATATGGGGGGCGAACTATGGCTACACCTTC

J: TRBJ1-6
V: TRBV9
size: .
D: .
CDR3: CASSVVPGGDSPLHF
DNA: TGTGCCAGCAGCGTAGTCCCGGGGGGAGATTCACCCCTCCACTTT

J: TRBJ2-1
V: TRBV25-1
size: once
D: .
CDR3: CASGYSNNEQFF
DNA: TGTGCCAGCGGATACTCTAACAATGAGCAGTTCTTC

J: TRBJ1-2
V: TRBV7-8
size: .
D: .
CDR3: CASSFGTAPGYTF
DNA: TGTGCCAGCAGCTTCGGGACGGCTCCAGGCTACACCTTC

J: TRBJ2-1
V: TRBV4-2
size: once
D: .
CDR3: CASSQETDNEQFF
DNA: TGTGCCAGCAGCCAAGAGACCGACAATGAGCAGTTCTTC

J: TRBJ1-1
V: TRBV30
size: .
D: .
CDR3: CAWDRNTEAFF
DNA: TGTGCCTGGGATCGGAACACTGAAGCTTTCTTT

J: TRBJ1-2
V: TRBV27
size: .
D: .
CDR3: CASSLSSYSQDGYTF
DNA: TGTGCCAGCAGTTTATCCTCATACTCGCAGGATGGCTACACCTTC